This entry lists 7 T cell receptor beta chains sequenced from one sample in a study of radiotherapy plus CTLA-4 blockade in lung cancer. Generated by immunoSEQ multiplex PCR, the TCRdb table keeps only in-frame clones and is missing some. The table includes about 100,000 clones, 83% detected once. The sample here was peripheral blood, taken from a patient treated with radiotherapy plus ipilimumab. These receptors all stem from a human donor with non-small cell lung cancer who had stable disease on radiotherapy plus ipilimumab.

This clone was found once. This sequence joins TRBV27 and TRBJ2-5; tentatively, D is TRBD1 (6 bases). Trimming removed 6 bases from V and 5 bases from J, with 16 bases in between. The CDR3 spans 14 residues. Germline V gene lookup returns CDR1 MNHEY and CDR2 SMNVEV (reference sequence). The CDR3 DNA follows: TGTGCCAGCAGCCCACCTGGGGGCCCTGAGACCCAGTACTTC. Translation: CASSPPGGPETQYF.

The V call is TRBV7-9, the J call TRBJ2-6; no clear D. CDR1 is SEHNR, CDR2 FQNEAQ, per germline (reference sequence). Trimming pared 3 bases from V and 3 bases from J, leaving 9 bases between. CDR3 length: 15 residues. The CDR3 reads CASSFLGDGANVLTF. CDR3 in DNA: TGTGCCAGCAGCTTCTTAGGAGATGGGGCCAACGTCCTGACTTTC. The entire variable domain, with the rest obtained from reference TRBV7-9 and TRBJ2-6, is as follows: DTGVSQNPRHKITKRGQNVTFRCDPISEHNRLYWYRQTLGQGPEFLTYFQNEAQLEKSRLLSDRFSAERPKGSFSTLEIQRTEQGDSAMYLCASSFLGDGANVLTFGAGSRLTVL.

The CDR3 nucleotides read TGTGCCATCAGTGACACAGGGGCAAGGGTACGCGGCTATGGCTACACCTTC. Translated, it gives CAISDTGARVRGYGYTF. The chain joins TRBV10-3 to TRBJ1-2; 7 bases are a match to TRBD1. CDR3 length equals 17 residues. Germline V lookup: CDR1 ENHRY, CDR2 SYGVKD. The junction had 14 bases not matched to a gene; V was cut back by 3 bases and J by 4 bases.

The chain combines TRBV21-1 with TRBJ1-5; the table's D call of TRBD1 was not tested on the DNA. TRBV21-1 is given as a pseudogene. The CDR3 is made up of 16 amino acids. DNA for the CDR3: TGTGCCAGCAGCAACTACCCGACAGATAGCAATCAGCCCCAGCATTTT. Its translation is CASSNYPTDSNQPQHF.

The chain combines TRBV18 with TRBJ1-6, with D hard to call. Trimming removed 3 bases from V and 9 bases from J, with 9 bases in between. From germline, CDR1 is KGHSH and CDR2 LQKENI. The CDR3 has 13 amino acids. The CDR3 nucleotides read TGTGCCAGCTCACCGGAACCCCTTTCACCCCTCCACTTT. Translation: CASSPEPLSPLHF.

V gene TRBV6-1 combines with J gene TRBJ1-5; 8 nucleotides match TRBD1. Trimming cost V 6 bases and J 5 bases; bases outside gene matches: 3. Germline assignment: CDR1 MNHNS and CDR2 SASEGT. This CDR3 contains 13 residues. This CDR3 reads CASRETGDQPQHF. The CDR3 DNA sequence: TGTGCCAGCAGGGAGACAGGGGATCAGCCCCAGCATTTT.

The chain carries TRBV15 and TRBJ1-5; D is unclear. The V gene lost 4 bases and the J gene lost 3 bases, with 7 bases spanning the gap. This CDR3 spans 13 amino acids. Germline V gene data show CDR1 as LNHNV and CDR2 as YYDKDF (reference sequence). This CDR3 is CATSKELNQPQHF. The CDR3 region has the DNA TGTGCCACCAGCAAGGAGCTCAATCAGCCCCAGCATTTT.